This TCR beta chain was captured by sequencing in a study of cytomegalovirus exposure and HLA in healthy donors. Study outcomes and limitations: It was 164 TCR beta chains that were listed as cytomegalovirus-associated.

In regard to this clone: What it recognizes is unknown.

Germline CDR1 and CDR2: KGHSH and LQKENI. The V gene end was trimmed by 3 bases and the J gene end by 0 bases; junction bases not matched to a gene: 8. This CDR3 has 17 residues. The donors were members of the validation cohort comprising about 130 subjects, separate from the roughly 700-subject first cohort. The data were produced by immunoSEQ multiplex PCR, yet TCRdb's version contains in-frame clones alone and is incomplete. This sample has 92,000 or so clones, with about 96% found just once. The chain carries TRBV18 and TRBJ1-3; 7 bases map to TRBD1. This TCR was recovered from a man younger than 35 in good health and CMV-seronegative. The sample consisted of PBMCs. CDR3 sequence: CASSPIGQAPSGNTIYF. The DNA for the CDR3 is TGTGCCAGCTCACCTATCGGACAGGCCCCCTCTGGAAACACCATATATTTT.